This T cell receptor (beta chain) originates from a study of T cells in Graves' hyperthyroidism and ophthalmopathy. Study-wide points: Patients with ophthalmopathy were separated from those with stable hyperthyroidism by a 13 V-J model.

V was pared by 3 bases and J by 3 bases, with 11 bases between. The CDR3 runs to 14 residues. Germline V gene data show CDR1 as MDHEN and CDR2 as SYDVKM. Researchers took RNA transcripts and amplified the TCR beta CDR3 regions from them. The primer set for the first-round RT-PCR of the TCR CDR3 was HTBI. TCRdb re-derived calls from the multiplex PCR reads in MiXCR, one entry per CDR3 protein. The sample includes some 600,000 distinct CDR3 sequences, approximately 15% of them seen just once. This clonotype turned up a few times. No antigen is known for it. Sequenced material: blood. This clonotype was obtained from a woman between 25 and 40 years old with Graves' hyperthyroidism that later progressed to Graves' ophthalmopathy. The J gene is TRBJ1-2, the V gene TRBV28, with D unclear. CDR3 amino acids: CASSFGRSDYGYTF. The CDR3 DNA follows: TGTGCCAGCAGTTTTGGGCGCAGTGACTATGGCTACACCTTC.